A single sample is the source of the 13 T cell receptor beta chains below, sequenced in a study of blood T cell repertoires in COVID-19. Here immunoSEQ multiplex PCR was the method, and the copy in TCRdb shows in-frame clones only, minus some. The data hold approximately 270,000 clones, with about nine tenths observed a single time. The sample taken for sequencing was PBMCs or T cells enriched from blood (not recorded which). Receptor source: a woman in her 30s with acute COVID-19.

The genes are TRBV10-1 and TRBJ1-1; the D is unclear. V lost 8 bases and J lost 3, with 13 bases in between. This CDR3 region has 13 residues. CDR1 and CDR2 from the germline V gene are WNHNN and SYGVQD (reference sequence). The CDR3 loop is CASRLEFHTEAFF. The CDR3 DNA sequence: TGCGCCAGCCGCCTCGAGTTTCACACTGAAGCTTTCTTT.

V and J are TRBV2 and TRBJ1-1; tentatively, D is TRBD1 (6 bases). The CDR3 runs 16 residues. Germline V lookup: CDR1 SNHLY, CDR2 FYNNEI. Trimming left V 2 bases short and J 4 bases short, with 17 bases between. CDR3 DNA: TGTGCCAGCAGTGAACAAGGACAGACTCAGGGCACTGAAGCTTTCTTT. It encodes CASSEQGQTQGTEAFF.

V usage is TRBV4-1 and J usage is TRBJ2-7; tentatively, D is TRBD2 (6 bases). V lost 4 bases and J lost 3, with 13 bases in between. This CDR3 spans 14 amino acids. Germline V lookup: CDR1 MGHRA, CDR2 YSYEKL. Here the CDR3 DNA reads TGCGCCAGCAGCCCTGTTGGGGGGAGCTACGAGCAGTACTTC. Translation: CASSPVGGSYEQYF.

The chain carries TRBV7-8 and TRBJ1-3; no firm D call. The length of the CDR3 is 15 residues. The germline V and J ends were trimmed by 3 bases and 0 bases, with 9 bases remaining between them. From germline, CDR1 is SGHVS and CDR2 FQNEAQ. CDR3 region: CASSLVGSSGNTIYF. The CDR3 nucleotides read TGTGCCAGCAGCTTGGTTGGGAGCTCTGGAAACACCATATATTTT.

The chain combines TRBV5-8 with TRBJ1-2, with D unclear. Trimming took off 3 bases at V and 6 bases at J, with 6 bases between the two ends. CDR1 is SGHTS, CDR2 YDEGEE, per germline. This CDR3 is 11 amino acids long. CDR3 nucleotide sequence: TGTGCCAGCAGCTCGCCGGATGGCTACACCTTC. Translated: CASSSPDGYTF.

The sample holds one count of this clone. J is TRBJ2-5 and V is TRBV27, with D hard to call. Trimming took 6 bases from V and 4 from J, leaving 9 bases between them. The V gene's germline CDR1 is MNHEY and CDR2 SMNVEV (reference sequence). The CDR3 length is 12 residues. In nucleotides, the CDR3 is TGTGCCAGCAGGACTGTCGGAGAGACCCAGTACTTC. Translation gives CASRTVGETQYF.

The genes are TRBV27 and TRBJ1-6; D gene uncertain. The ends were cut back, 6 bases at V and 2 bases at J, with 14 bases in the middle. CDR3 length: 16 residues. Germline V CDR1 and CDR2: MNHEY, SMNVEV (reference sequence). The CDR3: CASSSVAGAYNSPLHF. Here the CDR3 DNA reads TGTGCCAGCAGCTCCGTAGCGGGTGCCTATAATTCACCCCTCCACTTT.

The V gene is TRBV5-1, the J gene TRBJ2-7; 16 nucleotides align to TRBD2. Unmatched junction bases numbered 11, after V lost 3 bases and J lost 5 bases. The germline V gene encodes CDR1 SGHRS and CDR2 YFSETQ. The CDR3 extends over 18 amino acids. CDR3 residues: CASSYGTSGRAAADEQYF. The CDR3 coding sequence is TGCGCCAGCAGCTACGGGACTAGCGGGAGGGCCGCCGCCGACGAGCAGTACTTC.

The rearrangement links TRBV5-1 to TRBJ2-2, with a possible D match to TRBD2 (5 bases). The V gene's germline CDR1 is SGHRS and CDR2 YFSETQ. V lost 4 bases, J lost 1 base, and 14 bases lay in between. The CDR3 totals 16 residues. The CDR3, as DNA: TGCGCCAGCAGCCGGGATTCTAGCCTGAACACCGGGGAGCTGTTTTTT. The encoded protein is CASSRDSSLNTGELFF.

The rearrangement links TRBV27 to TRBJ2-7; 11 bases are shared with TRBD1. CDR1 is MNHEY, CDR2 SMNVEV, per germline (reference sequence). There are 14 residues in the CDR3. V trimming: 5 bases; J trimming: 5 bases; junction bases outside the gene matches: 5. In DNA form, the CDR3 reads TGTGCCAGCAGTATCAGGACAGGGGGCAACGAGCAGTACTTC. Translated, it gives CASSIRTGGNEQYF.

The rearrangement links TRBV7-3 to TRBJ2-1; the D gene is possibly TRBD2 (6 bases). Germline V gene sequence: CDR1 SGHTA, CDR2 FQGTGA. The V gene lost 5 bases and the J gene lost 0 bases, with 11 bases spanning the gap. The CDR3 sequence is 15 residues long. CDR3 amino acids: CASSALAPSYNEQFF. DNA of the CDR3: TGTGCCAGCAGCGCTCTAGCGCCCTCCTACAATGAGCAGTTCTTC.

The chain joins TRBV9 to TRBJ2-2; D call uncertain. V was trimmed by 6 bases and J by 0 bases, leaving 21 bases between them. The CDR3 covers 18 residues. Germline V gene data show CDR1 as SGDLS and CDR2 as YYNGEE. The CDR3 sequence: CASTPLASGFPNTGELFF. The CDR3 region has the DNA TGTGCCAGCACTCCATTGGCTAGTGGGTTTCCGAACACCGGGGAGCTGTTTTTT.

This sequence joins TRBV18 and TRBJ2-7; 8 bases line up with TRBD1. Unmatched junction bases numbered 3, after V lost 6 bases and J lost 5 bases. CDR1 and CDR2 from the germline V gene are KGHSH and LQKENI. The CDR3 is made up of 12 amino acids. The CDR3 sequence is CASSGQGHEQYF. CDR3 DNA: TGTGCCAGCTCCGGACAGGGCCACGAGCAGTACTTC.